This TCR beta chain was sequenced in a study of blood T cell repertoires in COVID-19. Assay: immunoSEQ multiplex PCR; the TCRdb copy retains only in-frame clones and omits some. The sample has just over 650,000 clones, 80% to 90% seen once. The CDR3 spans 15 residues. V was clipped by 5 bases and J by 0 bases, with 11 bases between them. Germline assignment: CDR1 SGHAT and CDR2 FQNNGV. The origin of this receptor is a woman between 18 and 29 years old with acute or convalescent COVID-19. This rearrangement joins TRBV11-2 to TRBJ1-5, with D hard to call. Sequences were obtained from peripheral blood. In DNA form, the CDR3 reads TGTGCCAGCAGCCGGATGGCAGGTAGCAATCAGCCCCAGCATTTT. It is translated as CASSRMAGSNQPQHF.